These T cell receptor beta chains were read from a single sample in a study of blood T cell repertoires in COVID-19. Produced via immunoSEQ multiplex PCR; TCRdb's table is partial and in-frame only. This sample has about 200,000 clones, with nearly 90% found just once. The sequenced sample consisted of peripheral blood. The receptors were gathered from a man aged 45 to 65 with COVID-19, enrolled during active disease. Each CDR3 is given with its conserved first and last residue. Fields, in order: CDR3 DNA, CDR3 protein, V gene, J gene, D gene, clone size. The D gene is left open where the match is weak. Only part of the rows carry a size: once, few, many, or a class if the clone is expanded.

TGCGCCAGCAGCTTGACCGTACAGTATGAAGCTTTCTTT	CASSLTVQYEAFF	TRBV5-1	TRBJ1-1	NA	NA
TGTGCCAGAAAGACAGGGAACACCGGGGAGCTGTTTTTT	CARKTGNTGELFF	TRBV9	TRBJ2-2	NA	once
TGTGCCACCAGTGACCCGACAGGGGGCAGGGGGGAGCTGTTTTTT	CATSDPTGGRGELFF	TRBV24-1	TRBJ2-2	TRBD1	NA
TGTGCCAGTAGTACGACAGGGCGGGTAACCGGGGAGCTGTTTTTT	CASSTTGRVTGELFF	TRBV19	TRBJ2-2	TRBD1	NA
TGTGCCAGCAGCTTTACGGCAGGTCGATACGAGCAGTACTTC	CASSFTAGRYEQYF	TRBV5-6	TRBJ2-7	NA	NA
TGTGCCAGCAGCGCTCTAAGTGCGGGGGGCTACGAGCAGTACTTC	CASSALSAGGYEQYF	TRBV2	TRBJ2-7	TRBD2	NA
TGTGCCTGGAGTCTCGGACAGGGCCGGGGAACAGATACGCAGTATTTT	CAWSLGQGRGTDTQYF	TRBV30	TRBJ2-3	TRBD1	NA
TGTGCCAGCAGCTTGGGTCCAGCGAGGGCCCCATACAATGAGCAGTTCTTC	CASSLGPARAPYNEQFF	TRBV5-4	TRBJ2-1	NA	NA
TGTGCCAGCTCGTATCTCGGGACTAGCTTAGAGACCCAGTACTTC	CASSYLGTSLETQYF	TRBV11-2	TRBJ2-5	TRBD2	NA
TGTGCCAGTAGTGGGGGGACCGGGGAGCTGTTTTTT	CASSGGTGELFF	TRBV19	TRBJ2-2	NA	NA
TGTGCCAGCAGCCCAATCCTAGCGGGAGTGATCTACGAGCAGTACTTC	CASSPILAGVIYEQYF	TRBV7-9	TRBJ2-7	TRBD2	NA
TGTGCCAGCAGCCCCCCGGGGACAGGGGGCGCGGGCTACACCTTC	CASSPPGTGGAGYTF	TRBV7-2	TRBJ1-2	TRBD1	NA
TGTGCCAGTTTCCCCCCGGTAACAGGCTATGGCTACACCTTC	CASFPPVTGYGYTF	TRBV28	TRBJ1-2	NA	NA
TGTGCCAGCAGCCCACAATCTAGGGGAGCTTTCTTT	CASSPQSRGAFF	TRBV9	TRBJ1-1	NA	NA
TGTGCCAGCAGCTTGAGGGCGGACACCGGGGAGCTGTTTTTT	CASSLRADTGELFF	TRBV11-2	TRBJ2-2	NA	once
TGTGCCAGCAGTGAAGTACAGGGCCTGGAAAAACTGTTTTTT	CASSEVQGLEKLFF	TRBV6-1	TRBJ1-4	NA	NA